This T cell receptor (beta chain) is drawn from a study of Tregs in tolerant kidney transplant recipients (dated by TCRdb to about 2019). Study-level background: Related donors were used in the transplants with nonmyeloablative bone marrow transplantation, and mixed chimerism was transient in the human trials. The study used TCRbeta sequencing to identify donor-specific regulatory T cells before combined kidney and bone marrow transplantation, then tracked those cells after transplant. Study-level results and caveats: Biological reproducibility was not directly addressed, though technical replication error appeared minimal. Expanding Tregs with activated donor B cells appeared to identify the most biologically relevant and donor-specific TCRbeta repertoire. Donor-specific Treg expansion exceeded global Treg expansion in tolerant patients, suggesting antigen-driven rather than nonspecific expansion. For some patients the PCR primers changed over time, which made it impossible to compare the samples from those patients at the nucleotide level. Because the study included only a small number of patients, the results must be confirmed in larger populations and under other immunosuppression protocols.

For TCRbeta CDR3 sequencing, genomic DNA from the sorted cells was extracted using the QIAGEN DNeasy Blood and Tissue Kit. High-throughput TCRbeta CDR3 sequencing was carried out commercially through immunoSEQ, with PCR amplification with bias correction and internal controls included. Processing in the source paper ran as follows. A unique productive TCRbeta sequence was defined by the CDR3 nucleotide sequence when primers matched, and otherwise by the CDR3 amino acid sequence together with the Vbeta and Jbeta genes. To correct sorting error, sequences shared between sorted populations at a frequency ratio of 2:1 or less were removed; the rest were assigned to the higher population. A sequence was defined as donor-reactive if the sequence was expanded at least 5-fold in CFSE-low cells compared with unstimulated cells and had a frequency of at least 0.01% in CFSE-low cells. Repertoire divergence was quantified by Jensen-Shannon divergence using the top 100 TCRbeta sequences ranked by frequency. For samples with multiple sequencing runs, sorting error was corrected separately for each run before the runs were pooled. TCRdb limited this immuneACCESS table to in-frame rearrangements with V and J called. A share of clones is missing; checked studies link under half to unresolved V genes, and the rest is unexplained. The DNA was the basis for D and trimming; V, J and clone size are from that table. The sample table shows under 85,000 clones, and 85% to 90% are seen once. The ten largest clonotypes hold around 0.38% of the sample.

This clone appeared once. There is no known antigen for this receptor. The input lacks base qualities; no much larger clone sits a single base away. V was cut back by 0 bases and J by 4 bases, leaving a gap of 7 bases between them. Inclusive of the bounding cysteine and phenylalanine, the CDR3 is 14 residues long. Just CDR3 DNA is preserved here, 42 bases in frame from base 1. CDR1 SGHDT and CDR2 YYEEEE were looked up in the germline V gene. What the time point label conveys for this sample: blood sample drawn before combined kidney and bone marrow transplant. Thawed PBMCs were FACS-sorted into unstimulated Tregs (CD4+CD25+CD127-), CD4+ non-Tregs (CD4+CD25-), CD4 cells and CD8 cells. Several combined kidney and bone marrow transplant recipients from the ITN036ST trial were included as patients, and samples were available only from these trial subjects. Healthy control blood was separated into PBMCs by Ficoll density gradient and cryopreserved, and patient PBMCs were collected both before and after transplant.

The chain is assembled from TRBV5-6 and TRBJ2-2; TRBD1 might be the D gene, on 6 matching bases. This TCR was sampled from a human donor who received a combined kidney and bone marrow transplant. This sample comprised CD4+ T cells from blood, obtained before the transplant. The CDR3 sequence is CASSLDRATGELFF. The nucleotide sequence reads TGTGCCAGCAGCTTGGACAGGGCCACCGGGGAGCTGTTTTTT.